One sample yielded the 3 T cell receptor beta chains listed below, sequenced in a study of cytomegalovirus exposure and HLA in healthy donors. PCR involved 60 Vbeta and 13 Jbeta primers. Data came from immunoSEQ multiplex PCR; TCRdb stores just in-frame clones and leaves some out. The sample includes about 270,000 clones, roughly 70% of them seen just once. Sequencing used PBMCs. Receptors originate from a female donor in good health and CMV-seronegative.

The chain uses TRBV10-3 and TRBJ2-3, with D possibly TRBD2 on 5 matching bases. The germline V gene has CDR1 ENHRY and CDR2 SYGVKD. Trimming took 0 bases from V and 2 from J, leaving 9 bases between them. This CDR3 has 15 residues. In nucleotides, the CDR3 is TGTGCCATCAGTGAGTCCGGGGTCGTCACAGATACGCAGTATTTT. Translated, it gives CAISESGVVTDTQYF.

The chain couples TRBV9 to TRBJ1-6, with 7 bases lining up with TRBD1. This CDR3 comprises 16 residues. With V trimmed by 3 bases and J by 10 bases, 13 bases remained unmatched. Germline CDR1 reads SGDLS; CDR2 reads YYNGEE. CDR3 DNA sequence: TGTGCCAGCAGCGGGGCTTCCGGGACAGCATCATCACCCCTCCACTTT. This encodes CASSGASGTASSPLHF.

The V gene is TRBV7-2, the J gene TRBJ2-7; a possible D gene is TRBD2 (5 bases). V lost 5 bases and J lost 4, with 9 bases in between. CDR3 length: 12 amino acids. The germline CDR1 and CDR2 sequences are SGHTA and FQGNSA. This CDR3 reads CASSRDFYEQYF. CDR3 nucleotides: TGTGCCAGCAGCCGGGATTTTTACGAGCAGTACTTC.